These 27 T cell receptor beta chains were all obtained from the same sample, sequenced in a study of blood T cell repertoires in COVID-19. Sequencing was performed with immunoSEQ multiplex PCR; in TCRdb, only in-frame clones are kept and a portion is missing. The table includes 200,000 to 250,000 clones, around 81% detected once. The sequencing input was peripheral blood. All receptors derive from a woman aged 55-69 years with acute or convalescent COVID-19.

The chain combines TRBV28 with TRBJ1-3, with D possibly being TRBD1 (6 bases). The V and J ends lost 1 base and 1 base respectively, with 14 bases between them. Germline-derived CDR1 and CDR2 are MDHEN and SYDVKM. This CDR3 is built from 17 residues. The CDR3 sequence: CASSLSTGTVSGNTIYF. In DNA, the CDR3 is TGTGCCAGCAGTTTATCGACAGGAACCGTTTCTGGAAACACCATATATTTT.

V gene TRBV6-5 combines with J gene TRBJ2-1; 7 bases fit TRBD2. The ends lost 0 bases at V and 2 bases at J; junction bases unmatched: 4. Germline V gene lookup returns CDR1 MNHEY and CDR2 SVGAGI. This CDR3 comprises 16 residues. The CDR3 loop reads CASSYSGGGTYNEQFF. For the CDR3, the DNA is TGTGCCAGCAGTTACTCCGGCGGGGGAACCTACAATGAGCAGTTCTTC.

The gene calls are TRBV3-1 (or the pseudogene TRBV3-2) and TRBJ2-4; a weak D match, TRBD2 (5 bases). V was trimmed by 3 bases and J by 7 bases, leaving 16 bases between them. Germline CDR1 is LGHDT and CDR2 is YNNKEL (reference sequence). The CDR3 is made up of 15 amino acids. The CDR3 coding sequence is TGTGCCAGCAGCCACTCCGGGATAAACCTCAACATTCAGTACTTC. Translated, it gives CASSHSGINLNIQYF.

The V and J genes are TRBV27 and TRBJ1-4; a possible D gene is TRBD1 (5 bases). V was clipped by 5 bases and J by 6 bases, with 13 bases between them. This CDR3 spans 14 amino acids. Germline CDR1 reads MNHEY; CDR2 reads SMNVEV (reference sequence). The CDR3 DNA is TGTGCCAGCAGTCCTCAGGGTCCCCATGAAAAACTGTTTTTT. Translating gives CASSPQGPHEKLFF.

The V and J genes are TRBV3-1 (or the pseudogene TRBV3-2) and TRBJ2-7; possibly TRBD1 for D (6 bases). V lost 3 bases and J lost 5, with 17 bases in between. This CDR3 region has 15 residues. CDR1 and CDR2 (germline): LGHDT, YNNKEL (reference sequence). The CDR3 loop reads CASSHTPDRLNEQYF. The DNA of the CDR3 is TGTGCCAGCAGCCACACACCTGACAGGTTGAACGAGCAGTACTTC.

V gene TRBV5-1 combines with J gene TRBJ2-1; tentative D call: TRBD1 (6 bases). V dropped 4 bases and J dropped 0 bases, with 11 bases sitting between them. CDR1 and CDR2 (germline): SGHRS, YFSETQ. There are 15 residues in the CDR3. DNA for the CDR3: TGCGCCAGCAGCCCCTCGACAGGCTCCTACAATGAGCAGTTCTTC. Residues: CASSPSTGSYNEQFF.

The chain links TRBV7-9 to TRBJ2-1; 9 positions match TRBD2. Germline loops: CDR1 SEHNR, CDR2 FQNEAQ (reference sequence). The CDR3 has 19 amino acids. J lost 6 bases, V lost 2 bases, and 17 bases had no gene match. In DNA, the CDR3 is TGTGCCAGCAGCTTAAGGCGTCCGAGTTGGTCTAGCGGGGTCAATGAGCAGTTCTTC. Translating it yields CASSLRRPSWSSGVNEQFF.

CDR3 in DNA: TGTGCCAGCAGCTTAATAGCGGGGGGTCGGGATACGCAGTATTTT. It codes for CASSLIAGGRDTQYF. The gene calls are TRBV5-4 and TRBJ2-3, with 10 positions matching TRBD2. With 2 bases clipped from V and 6 bases from J, the junction kept 6 bases outside the gene matches. The CDR3 consists of 15 residues. From germline, CDR1 is SGHNT and CDR2 YYREEE (reference sequence).

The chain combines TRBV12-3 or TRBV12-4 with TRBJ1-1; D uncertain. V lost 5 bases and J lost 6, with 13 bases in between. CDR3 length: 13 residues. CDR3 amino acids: CASSTRTASEAFF. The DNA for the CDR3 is TGTGCCAGCAGTACCCGGACTGCCTCTGAAGCTTTCTTT.

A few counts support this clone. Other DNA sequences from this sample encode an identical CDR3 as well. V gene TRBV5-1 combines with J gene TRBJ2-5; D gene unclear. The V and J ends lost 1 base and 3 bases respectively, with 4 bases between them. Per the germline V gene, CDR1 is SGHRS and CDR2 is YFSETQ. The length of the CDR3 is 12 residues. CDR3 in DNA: TGCGCCAGCAGCTTGTCCGAAGAGACCCAGTACTTC. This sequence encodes CASSLSEETQYF.

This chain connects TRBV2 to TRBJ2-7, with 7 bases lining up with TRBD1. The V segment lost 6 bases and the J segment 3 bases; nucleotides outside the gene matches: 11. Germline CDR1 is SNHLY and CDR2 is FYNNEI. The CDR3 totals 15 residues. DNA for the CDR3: TGTGCCAGCAGGGATGACAGGGCGAGGTACTACGAGCAGTACTTC. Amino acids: CASRDDRARYYEQYF.

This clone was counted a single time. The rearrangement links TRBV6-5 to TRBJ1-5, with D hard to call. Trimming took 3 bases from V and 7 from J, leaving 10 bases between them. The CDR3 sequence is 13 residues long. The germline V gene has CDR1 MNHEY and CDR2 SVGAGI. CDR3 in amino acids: CASSYTGFQPQHF. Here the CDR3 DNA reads TGTGCCAGCAGTTATACTGGTTTCCAGCCCCAGCATTTT.

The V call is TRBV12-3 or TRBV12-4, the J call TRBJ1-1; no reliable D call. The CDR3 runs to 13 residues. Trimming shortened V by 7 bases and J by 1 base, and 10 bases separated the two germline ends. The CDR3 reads CASTDRGNTEAFF. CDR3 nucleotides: TGTGCCAGCACCGACCGGGGGAACACTGAAGCTTTCTTT.

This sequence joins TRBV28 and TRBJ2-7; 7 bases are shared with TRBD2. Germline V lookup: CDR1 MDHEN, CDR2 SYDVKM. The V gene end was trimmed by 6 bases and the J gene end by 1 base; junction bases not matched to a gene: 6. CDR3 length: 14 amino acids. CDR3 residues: CASSLRGGSYEQYF. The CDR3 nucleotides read TGTGCCAGCAGCCTCCGCGGGGGATCCTACGAGCAGTACTTC. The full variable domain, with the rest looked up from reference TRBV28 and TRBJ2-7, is DVKVTQSSRYLVKRTGEKVFLECVQDMDHENMFWYRQDPGLGLRLIYFSYDVKMKEKGDIPEGYSVSREKKERFSLILESASTNQTSMYLCASSLRGGSYEQYFGPGTRLTVT.

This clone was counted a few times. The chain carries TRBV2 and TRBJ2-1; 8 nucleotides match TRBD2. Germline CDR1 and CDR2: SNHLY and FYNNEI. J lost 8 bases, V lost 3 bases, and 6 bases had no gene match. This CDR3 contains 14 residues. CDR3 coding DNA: TGTGCCAGCAGTGAGGTACGGGGGGGCGATGAGCAGTTCTTC. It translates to CASSEVRGGDEQFF.

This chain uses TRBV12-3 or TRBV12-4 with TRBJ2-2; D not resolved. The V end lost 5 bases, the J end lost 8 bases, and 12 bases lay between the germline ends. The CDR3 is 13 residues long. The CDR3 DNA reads TGTGCCAGCAGTAGCACAAACAGAGGGGAGCTGTTTTTT. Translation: CASSSTNRGELFF.

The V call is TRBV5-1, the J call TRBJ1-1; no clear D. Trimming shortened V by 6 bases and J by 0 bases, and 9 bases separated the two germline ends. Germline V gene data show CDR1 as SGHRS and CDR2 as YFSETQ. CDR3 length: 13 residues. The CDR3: CASTVALNTEAFF. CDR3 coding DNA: TGCGCCAGCACGGTCGCACTGAACACTGAAGCTTTCTTT.

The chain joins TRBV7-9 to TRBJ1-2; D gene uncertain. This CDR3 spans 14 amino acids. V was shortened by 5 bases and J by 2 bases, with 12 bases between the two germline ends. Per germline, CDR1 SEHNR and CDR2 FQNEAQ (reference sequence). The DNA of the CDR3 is TGTGCCAGCAGCCCCTATAACTGGAACTATGGCTACACCTTC. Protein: CASSPYNWNYGYTF.

The CDR3 loop reads CASSQVGQVVKYF. CDR3 nucleotide sequence: TGTGCCAGCAGCCAAGTGGGGCAGGTTGTAAAGTACTTC. This rearrangement joins TRBV4-2 to TRBJ2-7; TRBD1 might be the D (5 bases). The V end lost 1 base, the J end lost 11 bases, and 15 bases lay between the germline ends. Germline V gene lookup returns CDR1 LGHNA and CDR2 YNFKEQ. The CDR3 length is 13 residues.

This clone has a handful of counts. CDR3 residues: CASSVESGGSYEQYF. The CDR3 bases are TGTGCCAGCAGCGTAGAATCAGGGGGCTCATACGAGCAGTACTTC. The chain employs TRBV9 and TRBJ2-7; TRBD1 matches at 8 bases. This CDR3 spans 15 amino acids. The J segment lost 4 bases and the V segment lost 0 bases, leaving 6 bases of the junction unmatched. The V gene's germline CDR1 is SGDLS and CDR2 YYNGEE.

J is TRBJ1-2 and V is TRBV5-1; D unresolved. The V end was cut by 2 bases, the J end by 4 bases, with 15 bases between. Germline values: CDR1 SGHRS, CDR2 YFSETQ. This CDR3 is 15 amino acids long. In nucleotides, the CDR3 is TGCGCCAGCAGCTTTTCTGGAGCCGGGGTCTATGGCTACACCTTC. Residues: CASSFSGAGVYGYTF.

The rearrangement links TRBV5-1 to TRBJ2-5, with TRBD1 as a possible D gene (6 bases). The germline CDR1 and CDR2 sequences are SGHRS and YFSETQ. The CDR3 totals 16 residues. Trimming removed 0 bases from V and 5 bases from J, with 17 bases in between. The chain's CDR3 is CASSLGAGVMRETQYF. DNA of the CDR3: TGCGCCAGCAGCTTGGGAGCAGGGGTTATGCGGGAGACCCAGTACTTC.

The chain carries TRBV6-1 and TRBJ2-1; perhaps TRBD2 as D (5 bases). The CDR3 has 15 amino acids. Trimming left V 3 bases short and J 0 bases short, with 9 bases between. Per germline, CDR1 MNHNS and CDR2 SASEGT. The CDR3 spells CASSEGGLSYNEQFF. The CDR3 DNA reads TGTGCCAGCAGTGAGGGCGGGCTCTCCTACAATGAGCAGTTCTTC.

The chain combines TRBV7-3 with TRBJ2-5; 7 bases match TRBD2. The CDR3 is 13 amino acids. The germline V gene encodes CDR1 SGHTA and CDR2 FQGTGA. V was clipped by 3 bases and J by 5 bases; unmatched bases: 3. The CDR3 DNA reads TGTGCCAGCAGCTTCGGACTAGGGGAGACCCAGTACTTC. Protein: CASSFGLGETQYF.

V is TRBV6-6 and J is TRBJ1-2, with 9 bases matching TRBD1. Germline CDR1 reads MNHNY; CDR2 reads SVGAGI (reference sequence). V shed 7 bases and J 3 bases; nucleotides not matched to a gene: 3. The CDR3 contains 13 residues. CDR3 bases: TGTGCCAGCACGGGGGACAGGGACTATGGCTACACCTTC. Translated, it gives CASTGDRDYGYTF.

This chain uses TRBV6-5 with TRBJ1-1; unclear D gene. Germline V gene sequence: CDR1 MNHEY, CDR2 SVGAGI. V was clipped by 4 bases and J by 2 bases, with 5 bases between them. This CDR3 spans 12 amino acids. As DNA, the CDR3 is TGTGCCAGCAGTTTCCAAAACACTGAAGCTTTCTTT. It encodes CASSFQNTEAFF.

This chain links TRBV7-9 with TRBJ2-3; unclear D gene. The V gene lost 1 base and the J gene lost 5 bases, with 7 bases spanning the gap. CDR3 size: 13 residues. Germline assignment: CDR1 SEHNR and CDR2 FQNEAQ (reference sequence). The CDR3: CASSLESRDTQYF. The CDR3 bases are TGTGCCAGCAGCTTAGAGTCGAGAGATACGCAGTATTTT. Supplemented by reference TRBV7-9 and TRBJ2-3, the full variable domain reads DTGVSQNPRHKITKRGQNVTFRCDPISEHNRLYWYRQTLGQGPEFLTYFQNEAQLEKSRLLSDRFSAERPKGSFSTLEIQRTEQGDSAMYLCASSLESRDTQYFGPGTRLTVL.